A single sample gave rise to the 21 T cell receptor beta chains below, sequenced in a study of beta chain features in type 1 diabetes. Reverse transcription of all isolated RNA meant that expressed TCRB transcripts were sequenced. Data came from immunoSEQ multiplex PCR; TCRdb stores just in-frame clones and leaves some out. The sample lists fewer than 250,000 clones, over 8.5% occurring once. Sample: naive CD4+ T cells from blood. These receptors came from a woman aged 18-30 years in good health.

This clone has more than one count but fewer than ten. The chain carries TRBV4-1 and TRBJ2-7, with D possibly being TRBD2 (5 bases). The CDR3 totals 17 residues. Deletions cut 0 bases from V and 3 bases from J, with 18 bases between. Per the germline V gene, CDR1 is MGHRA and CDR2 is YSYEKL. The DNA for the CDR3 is TGCGCCAGCAGCCAAGATCCCGGGATAGGTATCGGCTACGAGCAGTACTTC. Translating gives CASSQDPGIGIGYEQYF.

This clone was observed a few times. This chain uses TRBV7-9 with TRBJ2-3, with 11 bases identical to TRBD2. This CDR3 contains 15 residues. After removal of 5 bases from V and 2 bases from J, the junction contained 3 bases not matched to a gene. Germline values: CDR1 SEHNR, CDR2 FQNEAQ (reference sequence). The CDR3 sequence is CASSKGLADTDTQYF. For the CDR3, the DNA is TGTGCCAGCAGCAAGGGACTAGCGGACACAGATACGCAGTATTTT.

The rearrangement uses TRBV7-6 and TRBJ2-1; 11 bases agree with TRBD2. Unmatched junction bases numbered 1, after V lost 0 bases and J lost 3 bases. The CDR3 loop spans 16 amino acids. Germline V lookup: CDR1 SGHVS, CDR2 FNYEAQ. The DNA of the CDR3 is TGTGCCAGCAGCTTAGCTGGGACTAGCGGCTACAATGAGCAGTTCTTC. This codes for CASSLAGTSGYNEQFF.

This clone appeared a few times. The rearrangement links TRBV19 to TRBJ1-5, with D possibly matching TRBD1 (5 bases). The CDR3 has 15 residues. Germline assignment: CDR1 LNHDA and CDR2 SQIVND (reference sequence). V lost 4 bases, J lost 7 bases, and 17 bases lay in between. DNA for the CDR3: TGTGCCAGTAGTAGGAATTCAGGGATTGACCAGCCCCAGCATTTT. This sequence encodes CASSRNSGIDQPQHF.

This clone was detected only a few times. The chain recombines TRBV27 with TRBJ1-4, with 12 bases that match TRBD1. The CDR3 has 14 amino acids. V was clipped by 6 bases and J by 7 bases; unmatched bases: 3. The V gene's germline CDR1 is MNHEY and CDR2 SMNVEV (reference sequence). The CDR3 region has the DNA TGTGCCAGCAGCGGGACAGGGGGCAGTGAAAAACTGTTTTTT. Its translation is CASSGTGGSEKLFF.

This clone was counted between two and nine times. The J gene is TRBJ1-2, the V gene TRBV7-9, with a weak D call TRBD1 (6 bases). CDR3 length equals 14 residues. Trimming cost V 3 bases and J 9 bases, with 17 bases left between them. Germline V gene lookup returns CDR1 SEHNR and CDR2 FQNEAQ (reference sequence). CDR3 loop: CASSFSQGSYSYTF. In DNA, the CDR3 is TGTGCCAGCAGCTTTTCCCAGGGGTCTTACAGCTACACCTTC.

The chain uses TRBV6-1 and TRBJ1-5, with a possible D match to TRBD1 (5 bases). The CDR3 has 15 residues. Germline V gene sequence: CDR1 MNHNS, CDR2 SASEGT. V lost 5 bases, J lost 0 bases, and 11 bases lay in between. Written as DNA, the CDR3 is TGTGCCAGCAGTTTCCCGACAGATAGCAATCAGCCCCAGCATTTT. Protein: CASSFPTDSNQPQHF.

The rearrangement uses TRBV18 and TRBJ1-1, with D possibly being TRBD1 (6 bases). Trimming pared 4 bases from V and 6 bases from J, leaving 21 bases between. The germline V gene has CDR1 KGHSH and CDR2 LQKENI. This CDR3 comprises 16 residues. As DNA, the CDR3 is TGTGCCAGCTCACTCCGGGAAACAGCGAAGGGGGCTGAAGCTTTCTTT. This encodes CASSLRETAKGAEAFF.

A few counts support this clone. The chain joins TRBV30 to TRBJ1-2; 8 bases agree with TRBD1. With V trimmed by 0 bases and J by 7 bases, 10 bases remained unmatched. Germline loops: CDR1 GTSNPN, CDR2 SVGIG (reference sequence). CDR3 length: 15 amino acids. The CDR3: CAWSVGQVRIPGYTF. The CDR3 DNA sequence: TGTGCCTGGAGTGTGGGACAGGTTCGAATCCCTGGCTACACCTTC.

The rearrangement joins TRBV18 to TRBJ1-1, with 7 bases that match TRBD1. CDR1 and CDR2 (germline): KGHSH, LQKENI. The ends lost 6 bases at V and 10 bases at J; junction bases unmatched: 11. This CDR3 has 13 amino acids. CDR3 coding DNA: TGTGCCAGCTCTCCCAAACCACCAGGGGGAGCTTTCTTT. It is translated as CASSPKPPGGAFF.

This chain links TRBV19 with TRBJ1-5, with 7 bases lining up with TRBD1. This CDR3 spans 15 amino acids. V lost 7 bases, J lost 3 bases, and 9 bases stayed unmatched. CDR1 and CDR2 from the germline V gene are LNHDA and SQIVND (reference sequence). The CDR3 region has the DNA TGTGCCAGTACGGCAGGGGGAACGGTCAATCAGCCCCAGCATTTT. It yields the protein CASTAGGTVNQPQHF.

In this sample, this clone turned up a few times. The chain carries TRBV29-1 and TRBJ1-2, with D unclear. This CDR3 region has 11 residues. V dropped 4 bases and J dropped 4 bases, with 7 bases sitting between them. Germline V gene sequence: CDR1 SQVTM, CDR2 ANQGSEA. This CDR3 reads CSVARGYGYTF. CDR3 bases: TGCAGCGTTGCTCGGGGCTATGGCTACACCTTC.

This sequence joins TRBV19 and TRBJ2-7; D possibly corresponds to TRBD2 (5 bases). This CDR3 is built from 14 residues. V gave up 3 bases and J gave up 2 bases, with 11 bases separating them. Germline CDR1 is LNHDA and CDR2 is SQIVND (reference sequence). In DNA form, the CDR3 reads TGTGCCAGTAGTATTTACGAGGGAACCTACGAGCAGTACTTC. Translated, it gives CASSIYEGTYEQYF. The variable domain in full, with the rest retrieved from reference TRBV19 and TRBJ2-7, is DGGITQSPKYLFRKEGQNVTLSCEQNLNHDAMYWYRQDPGQGLRLIYYSQIVNDFQKGDIAEGYSVSREKKESFPLTVTSAQKNPTAFYLCASSIYEGTYEQYFGPGTRLTVT.

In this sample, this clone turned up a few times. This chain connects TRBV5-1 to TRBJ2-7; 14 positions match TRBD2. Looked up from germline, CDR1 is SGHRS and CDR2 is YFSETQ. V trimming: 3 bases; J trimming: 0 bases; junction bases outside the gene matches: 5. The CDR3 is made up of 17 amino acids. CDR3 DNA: TGCGCCAGCAGCTCCGGACTAGCGGGGGGCTTCTCCTACGAGCAGTACTTC. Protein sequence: CASSSGLAGGFSYEQYF.

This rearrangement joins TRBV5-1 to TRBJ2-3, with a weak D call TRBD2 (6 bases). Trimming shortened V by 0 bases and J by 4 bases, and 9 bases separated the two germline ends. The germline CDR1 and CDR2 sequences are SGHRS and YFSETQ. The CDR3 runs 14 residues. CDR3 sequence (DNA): TGCGCCAGCAGCTTGGGACTAGAGGCAGATACGCAGTATTTT. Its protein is CASSLGLEADTQYF.

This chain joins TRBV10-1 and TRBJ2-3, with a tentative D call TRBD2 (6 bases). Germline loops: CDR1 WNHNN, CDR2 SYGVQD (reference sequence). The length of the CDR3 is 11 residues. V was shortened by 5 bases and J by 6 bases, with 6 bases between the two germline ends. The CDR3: CASSLADTQYF. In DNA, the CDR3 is TGCGCCAGCAGTCTAGCGGATACGCAGTATTTT.

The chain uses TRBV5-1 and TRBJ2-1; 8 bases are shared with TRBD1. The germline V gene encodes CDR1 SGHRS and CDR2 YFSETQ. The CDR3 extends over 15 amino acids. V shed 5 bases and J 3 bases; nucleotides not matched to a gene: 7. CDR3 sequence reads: CASRSTGTGYNEQFF. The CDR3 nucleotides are TGCGCCAGCAGGTCGACCGGGACAGGCTACAATGAGCAGTTCTTC. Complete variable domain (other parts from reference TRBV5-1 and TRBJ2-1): KAGVTQTPRYLIKTRGQQVTLSCSPISGHRSVSWYQQTPGQGLQFLFEYFSETQRNKGNFPGRFSGRQFSNSRSEMNVSTLELGDSALYLCASRSTGTGYNEQFFGPGTRLTVL.

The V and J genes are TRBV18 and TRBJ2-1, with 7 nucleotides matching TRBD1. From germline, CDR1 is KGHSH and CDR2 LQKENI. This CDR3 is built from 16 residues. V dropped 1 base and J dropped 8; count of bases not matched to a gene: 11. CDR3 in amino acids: CASSPQLGGAFDEQFF. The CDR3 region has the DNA TGTGCCAGCTCACCACAATTAGGGGGCGCATTCGATGAGCAGTTCTTC. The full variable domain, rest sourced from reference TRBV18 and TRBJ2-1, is NAGVMQNPRHLVRRRGQEARLRCSPMKGHSHVYWYRQLPEEGLKFMVYLQKENIIDESGMPKERFSAEFPKEGPSILRIQQVVRGDSAAYFCASSPQLGGAFDEQFFGPGTRLTVL.

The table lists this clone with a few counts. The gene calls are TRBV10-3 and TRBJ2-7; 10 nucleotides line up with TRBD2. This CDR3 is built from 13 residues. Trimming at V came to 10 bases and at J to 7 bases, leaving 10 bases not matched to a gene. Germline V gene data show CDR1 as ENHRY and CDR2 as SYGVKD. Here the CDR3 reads CATISGGKGEQYF. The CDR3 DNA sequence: TGTGCCACCATTAGCGGGGGGAAGGGGGAGCAGTACTTC.

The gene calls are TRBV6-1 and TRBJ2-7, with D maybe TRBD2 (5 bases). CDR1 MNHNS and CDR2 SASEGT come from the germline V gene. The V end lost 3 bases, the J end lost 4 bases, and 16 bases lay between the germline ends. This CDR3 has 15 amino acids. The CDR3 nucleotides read TGTGCCAGCAGTGATAGGTGGCTAGCCCAATACGAGCAGTACTTC. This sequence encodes CASSDRWLAQYEQYF.

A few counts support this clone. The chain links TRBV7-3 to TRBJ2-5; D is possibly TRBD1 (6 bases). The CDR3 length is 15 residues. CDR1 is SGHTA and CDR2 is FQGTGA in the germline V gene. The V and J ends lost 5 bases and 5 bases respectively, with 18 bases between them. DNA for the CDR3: TGTGCCAGCAGCCGTGGGACCGACAGGTCGGAGACCCAGTACTTC. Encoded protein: CASSRGTDRSETQYF.